The source of this TCR beta chain is a study of CD8 T cells in ankylosing spondylitis. Germline CDR1 reads LGHNA; CDR2 reads YSLEER. Trimming cost V 4 bases and J 4 bases, with 22 bases left between them. The CDR3 sequence is 18 residues long. In this sample, this clonotype turned up a few times. Its antigen remains unidentified. The study, taken as a whole, reports: Seven to nine highly homologous variants made up a TCR beta motif that seemed to typify ankylosing spondylitis blood.

Each CDR3 protein is one row after TCRdb ran MiXCR on the 5' RACE reads. The table lists 750,000 to 850,000 distinct CDR3 sequences, roughly 12% of them singletons, with approximately 0.46% in the top ten. Sequenced sample: blood, either unsorted or a sorted T cell fraction (not recorded which). The receptor's source is a male donor with ankylosing spondylitis. V usage is TRBV4-3 and J usage is TRBJ2-2; D is unclear. The CDR3 DNA reads TGCGCCAGCAGCCTTGAAGGGATGAGGACCCCGAGCACCGGGGAGCTGTTTTTT. Encoded protein: CASSLEGMRTPSTGELFF.